The clone carrying this T cell receptor beta chain was detected ten times or more. Its antigen is undetermined. Semi-nested PCR with Nested Universal Primer A followed constant-region reverse priming of full-length variable regions. MiXCR was run by TCRdb on the 5' RACE reads, yielding one entry per CDR3 protein. In the table there are about 54,000 distinct CDR3 sequences, more than 15% of which are singletons. Findings and caveats of the study: In terms of TCR gene usage, tumor memory CD4+ T cells clustered together with blood and lymph node memory CD4+ cells, as well as with lymph node naive CD4+ cells. Tumor-infiltrating Treg TCR alpha and beta sequences overlapped most with tumor naive CD4+ T cells, then blood naive.

Naive CD4+ T cells were purified with Tregs depleted by CD25. Germline CDR1 is SEHNR and CDR2 is FQNEAQ (reference sequence). CDR3 length equals 12 residues. V was trimmed by 5 bases and J by 8 bases, leaving 12 bases between them. The receptor was derived from a female donor with breast cancer. The chain joins TRBV7-9 to TRBJ1-1; D is unclear. Sequenced material: naive CD4+ T cells sorted from blood. Subset here: naive CD4+ T cells, CD4+CD45RA+CD25-. The chain's CDR3 is CASSPTELEAFF. CDR3 bases: TGTGCCAGCAGCCCGACGGAACTGGAAGCTTTCTTT.